This T cell receptor (beta chain) appears in the sequencing data of a study of cytomegalovirus exposure and HLA in healthy donors (TCRdb year 2017). For the study in its entirety: An earlier analysis of 587 of the donors reported approximately 280 Gb of sequence data and 117 million unique TCR beta sequences obtained from some 170 million T cells. Roughly 300 gigabases of sequencing data and 70 million to 85 million unique TCR sequences were included in an early release covering around 600 HLA-typed donors. Of the roughly 420 genotyped donors, 70% to 90% were placed in the genetic ancestry cluster associated with self-reported Caucasian donors. The study aimed to test whether signatures of past pathogen exposure could be identified by cataloging public T cell receptors. The T cell repertoires of several hundred subjects were profiled by immunosequencing and related to cytomegalovirus serostatus. Besides the first cohort of more than 650 subjects, a separate validation cohort made up of 120 different subjects was used. High-throughput TCR immunosequencing, statistical association of individual TCRs with disease status, and machine learning were combined to predict cytomegalovirus infection status. A later analysis re-analyzed previously published TCR beta repertoires from 660 or so donors and added high-resolution HLA genotyping to study TCR occurrence patterns. In the later analysis, no new phenotypic data were used to find candidate immune exposures; instead, reliance was placed on TCR beta sequences and their occurrence across donors. To decide whether each TCR beta V gene segment behaved as functional or pseudogenic, an earlier analysis of nearly 600 of the donors relied on high-throughput TCR beta sequencing. Donor age, sex, ethnicity and CMV serostatus were compiled together with the repertoire data. A later genetic analysis used genome-wide SNP genotypes for about 60% of the roughly 700 donors, treating that subset as a discovery cohort. All discovery cohort repertoires had been generated using a single sequencing platform. HLA typing included class I and class II loci at four-digit resolution. The number of donors typed differed by locus, with roughly 620-630 for A, B, C, DRB1 and DQB1, about 500 for DQA1, over 600 for DPA1, and approximately 470 for DPB1. Because of strong linkage in the cohort, 5 or 6 DR-DQ haplotypes were treated as single units for association and clustering. Among under 450 genotyped donors of the cohort, an average of 235,054 unique TCR beta nucleotide sequences were sequenced per donor, roughly a sixth of them non-productive. General findings and caveats noted by the study authors: In vitro tests confirmed that a few of the cytomegalovirus-associated TCR beta chains recognize cytomegalovirus antigens. According to a later analysis, parvovirus B19, influenza, CMV and Epstein-Barr virus appeared linked to several top co-occurrence clusters. When HLA alleles, especially DR and DQ, strongly co-occurred, TCR associations were difficult to assign to individual alleles. A further reported finding was that TCR beta sequences accurately predicted the HLA-A and HLA-B alleles for most subjects in the first cohort. The presence/absence analyses assumed that sequencing depth was roughly uniform across donors, and that assumption may not be true. Some IMGT-functional V segments, including TRBV6-2 and TRBV6-3, could not be distinguished by the 87-base-pair reads and were therefore excluded. In both the original and validation cohorts, the classifier was reported to diagnose cytomegalovirus status with high specificity and sensitivity. A total of 150 to 200 TCR beta chains were listed by the study as associated with cytomegalovirus. Roughly 15 rarely observed V segments, including chromosome 9 orphons, were excluded from the earlier analysis of just under 600 of the donors because counts were too low. Broadly in line with IMGT annotations, most TCR beta V segments showed up in productive rearrangements about 90% or about 30% of the time in an earlier analysis of approximately 640 of the donors. It was suggested by the authors that the approach could potentially be generalized to other disease states and immunological phenotypes. Only TCR beta chains were sequenced in this cohort, and the absence of alpha or paired-chain data limited detectable features. At a false discovery rate of 0.05, a later analysis linked fewer than 20,000 TCR beta sequences to specific HLA alleles. Because HLA typing was unavailable for some donors at each locus, only the typed subset was used in association tests. According to a later genetic analysis, donors in an Asian-associated ancestry cluster had fewer N-insertions in productive TCRs than the roughly 660-donor mean. The only immune exposure information available for the cohort was CMV serostatus. Compared with equally common non-associated chains, HLA-associated TCR beta chains in a later analysis were more clonally expanded and had lower generation probabilities. Correlated functional status among segregating V segments might be attributable to linkage disequilibrium, but an unknown experimental factor could not be ruled out. A later genetic analysis associated a missense DCLRE1C variant with V-gene and J-gene trimming of TCR beta chains, and an independent cohort replicated the association. A later analysis found that TCR association rates varied across HLA loci, with DRB1 alleles showing the most associated TCRs and HLA-C alleles the fewest. According to a later analysis, most CMV-associated TCR beta chains appeared to be HLA-restricted, and the HLA associations seemed to be driven largely by CMV exposure. While some public TCRs were present in many individuals, most TCR sequences turned up only very rarely across donors. A cluster of highly shared sequence variants was judged likely to be a technical artifact of the sequencing pipeline.

The library was produced with the immunoSEQ multiplex PCR assay. For the multiplex PCR, a mixture combining 60 forward primers for TCR Vbeta segments and 13 reverse primers for TCR Jbeta segments was used. Amplification of the CDR3 region of rearranged TCR beta genes was performed with a multiplex PCR assay on genomic DNA. The amplified TCR beta libraries were sequenced on the Illumina HiSeq System as 87-base-pair reads. The authors' analysis ran thus. A later analysis counted about 80 million unique TCR beta chains across the 550 to 700 repertoires, and some 11 million of these chains were shared by at least two donors. Raw reads were error-corrected and collapsed into unique sequences with a nearest-neighbor algorithm that merged closely related sequences to remove PCR and sequencing errors. Alignment of CDR3 sequences to IMGT reference sequences was used to assign V, D and J gene segments. For a sequence to be retained, at least a six-nucleotide match to both a V gene segment and a J gene segment was required. A rearrangement was called productive if the CDR3 had no stop codons and remained in frame with V and J, and every other rearrangement was called non-productive. CDR3 was defined by IMGT convention, running from the second conserved V-encoded cysteine to the conserved J-encoded phenylalanine. The earlier analysis of some 540 of the donors excluded any sequence lacking an unambiguous match to a single V gene segment. In an earlier analysis of 587 of the donors, V segments were called functional above 56.7% productive rearrangements and were called segregating when the between-donor standard deviation exceeded 5%. A statistical classification framework was built to diagnose cytomegalovirus status from the catalog of TCR beta chain sequences. A later analysis assigned V and J genes by comparing TCR nucleotide sequences with IMGT/GENE-DB human TR gene sequences. In a later analysis, CDR3 sequences and most-parsimonious VDJ recombination scenarios were assigned using the TCRdist pipeline. In a later analysis, every TCR beta chain was defined by the combination of its CDR3 amino acid sequence and its V-gene family, and reads without a unique V-gene family were dropped. In a later analysis, some 600 highly shared, low-generation-probability nucleotide sequences were removed to address suspected cross-contamination and a sequencing artifact. For each public chain, a later analysis derived a clonal expansion index from normalized ranks of inferred template counts within each repertoire. Generation probabilities in a later analysis came from a VDJ recombination model fitted to out-of-frame rearrangements, and those results were checked against IGoR. In a later analysis, TCR-TCR, TCR-HLA and TCR-CMV co-occurrence was scored with hypergeometric tests, and a repertoire-size bias correction was applied to TCR pairs. A later analysis estimated false discovery rates by permuting HLA or CMV assignments 20 times. In a later analysis, co-occurring TCRs were grouped using DBSCAN, with TCRdist sequence similarity added in when clustering inside HLA-allele-positive subsets. Repertoires with fewer than 30,000 or more than 120,000 public chains were left out of co-occurrence clustering, as were a handful of repertoires with anomalous nucleotide sharing. Entries here come from immuneACCESS through TCRdb and include only in-frame sequences with V and J called. Some clones fail to appear in such tables; in the studies checked, an unresolved V gene covers under half of the shortfall, and the cause of the remainder is unknown. V and J calls and clone size come straight from that table; D and trimming were deduced from the DNA. In this sample the table shows approximately 150,000 clones, around 72% of which occur a single time. In total, the top ten clones hold around 7% of the sample.

As to this clone: Its binding antigen is unknown. No clone much larger than this one lies a single base away; base qualities are absent.

The cohort comprised hundreds of healthy bone marrow donors. At the time of sampling, every cohort member was nominally healthy, though immune exposures that went unrecorded were likely present. The donor was CMV seropositive and was included in the group of 289 seropositive cohort members. A peripheral blood sample was provided by each donor, and peripheral blood mononuclear cells were used for TCR beta sequencing. Genomic DNA was extracted from the blood cell samples with the Qiagen DNeasy Blood Extraction Kit. The germline ends are 9 bases apart after V is trimmed by 0 bases and J by 4 bases. Reading from cysteine to phenylalanine, the CDR3 counts 14 amino acids. Only the CDR3 portion is preserved as DNA: 42 bases, with reading frame beginning at the first base. Taken from the germline V gene, the CDR1 and CDR2 loops are MGHRA and YSYEKL.

The sequence was obtained from a woman in her forties in good health and CMV-seropositive. The sequenced material came from PBMCs. The V and J genes are TRBV4-1 and TRBJ1-2; tentative D gene TRBD1, with 5 bases matching. In nucleotides, the sequence is TGCGCCAGCAGCCAAGATGGGGCAGGCTATGGCTACACCTTC. This translates into CASSQDGAGYGYTF.